The subject of this entry is one TCR beta chain. The V and J ends lost 4 bases and 4 bases, in that order; junction bases with no gene match: 6. The CDR3 spans 15 residues. Germline CDR1 reads MGHRA; CDR2 reads YSYEKL. The data belong to a study of shared clonotypes between healthy human individuals. Each cell subset's genomic DNA was divided evenly among several immunoSEQ plates. Some clones are missing from TCRdb's copy, which holds only in-frame ones; the method was immunoSEQ multiplex PCR. The data contain about 2.3 million clones, over 90% of them seen just once; the ten biggest clones take up about 0.37%.

Sequenced material: naive CD4+ T cells from PBMCs. As to subset: CD45RA+ positively selected. The TCR originated in a young man in good health. Some clones in this sample may be carry-over from other donors' samples. The gene calls are TRBV4-1 and TRBJ2-1; 8 bases are a match to TRBD2. Here the CDR3 reads CASSRASGPYNEQFF. The CDR3 DNA is TGCGCCAGCAGCCGGGCTAGCGGGCCTTACAATGAGCAGTTCTTC.